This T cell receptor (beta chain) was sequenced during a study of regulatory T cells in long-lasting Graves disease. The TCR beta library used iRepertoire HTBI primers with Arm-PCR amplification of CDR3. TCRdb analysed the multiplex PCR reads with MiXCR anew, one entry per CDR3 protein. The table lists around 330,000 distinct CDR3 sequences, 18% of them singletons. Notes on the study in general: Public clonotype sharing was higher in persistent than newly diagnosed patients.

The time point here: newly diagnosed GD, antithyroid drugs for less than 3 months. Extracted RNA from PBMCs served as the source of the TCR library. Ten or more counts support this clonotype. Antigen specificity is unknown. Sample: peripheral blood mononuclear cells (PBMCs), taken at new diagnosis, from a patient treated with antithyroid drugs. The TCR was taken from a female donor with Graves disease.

The CDR3 sequence: CASSSVNTGELFF. For the CDR3, the DNA is TGTGCCAGCAGCTCCGTGAACACCGGGGAGCTGTTTTTT. The chain uses TRBV7-3 and TRBJ2-2, with unresolved D. Trimming removed 4 bases from V and 1 base from J, with 4 bases in between. Germline V gene lookup returns CDR1 SGHTA and CDR2 FQGTGA. The length of the CDR3 is 13 residues.